The source of this T cell receptor beta chain is a study of T cell responses to AZD1222 COVID-19 vaccine. General study points: Only after the peak T cell response were repertoires sampled.

Using immunoSEQ multiplex PCR, the repertoire was profiled, and TCRdb retains in-frame clones only, with some absent. The table includes under 200,000 clones, roughly nine tenths detected once. As regards this clone: No antigen is known for it.

With 5 bases removed from V and 4 bases from J, the gap between germline ends came to 15 bases. CDR1 SGHAT and CDR2 FQNNGV come from the germline V gene. This CDR3 has 14 residues. This TCR was sampled from an adult in good health. V gene TRBV11-2 combines with J gene TRBJ2-7, with D possibly matching TRBD1 (6 bases). This sample comprised peripheral blood, obtained on day 0 of MenACWY control vaccination. CDR3 DNA: TGTGCCAGCAGCCTCAACAGGGCTACGTACGAGCAGTACTTC. This translates into CASSLNRATYEQYF.